The 14 T cell receptor beta chains below all came from one sample that was sequenced in a study of cytomegalovirus exposure and HLA in healthy donors. The PCR had 60 Vbeta and 13 Jbeta primers. TCRdb's table, derived via immunoSEQ multiplex PCR, lists solely in-frame clones and lacks some. The sample contains about 150,000 clones, approximately 80% of which appear only once. The sample was PBMCs. The receptor source for this set is a man aged 40-49 years in good health and CMV-seronegative.

The chain links TRBV6-5 to TRBJ2-3; TRBD2 matches at 7 bases. The length of the CDR3 is 14 residues. With V trimmed by 6 bases and J by 0 bases, 3 bases remained unmatched. Germline assignment: CDR1 MNHEY and CDR2 SVGAGI. This chain's CDR3 is CASRWRGSTDTQYF. The DNA for the CDR3 is TGTGCCAGCAGATGGCGGGGGAGCACAGATACGCAGTATTTT.

The CDR3 bases are TGCGCCAGCAGCTTGACCCGAACTCTGACAGGGAGGACTGAAGCTTTCTTT. Its translation: CASSLTRTLTGRTEAFF. The chain is built from TRBV5-1 and TRBJ1-1, with TRBD1 identical over 7 bases. Germline V gene lookup returns CDR1 SGHRS and CDR2 YFSETQ. Trimming at V came to 1 base and at J to 5 bases, leaving 14 bases not matched to a gene. The CDR3 has 17 amino acids.

Only a few counts were recorded for this clone. The gene calls are TRBV5-1 and TRBJ2-1, with D possibly being TRBD1 (6 bases). The germline gives CDR1 SGHRS, CDR2 YFSETQ. CDR3 size: 15 residues. V shed 6 bases and J shed 1 base, with 14 bases lying between them. CDR3: CASMKGDGSYNEQFF. The CDR3 bases are TGCGCCAGCATGAAGGGGGATGGATCCTACAATGAGCAGTTCTTC.

V usage is TRBV25-1 and J usage is TRBJ2-2, with D perhaps TRBD1 (5 bases). V was cut by 2 bases and J by 1 base, with 14 bases left in between. The germline gives CDR1 MGHDK, CDR2 SYGVNS. The CDR3 length is 17 residues. CDR3 nucleotide sequence: TGTGCCAGCAGTGAACCCGCCGGCAGGGTGAACACCGGGGAGCTGTTTTTT. Encoded protein: CASSEPAGRVNTGELFF. Supplemented by reference TRBV25-1 and TRBJ2-2, the full variable domain reads EADIYQTPRYLVIGTGKKITLECSQTMGHDKMYWYQQDPGMELHLIHYSYGVNSTEKGDLSSESTVSRIRTEHFPLTLESARPSHTSQYLCASSEPAGRVNTGELFFGEGSRLTVL.

The gene calls are TRBV7-6 and TRBJ2-3, with TRBD2 matching 7 bases. The CDR3 covers 12 residues. The ends lost 1 base at V and 8 bases at J; junction bases unmatched: 0. Germline-derived CDR1 and CDR2 are SGHVS and FNYEAQ. CDR3: CASSLERGTQYF. In nucleotides, the CDR3 is TGTGCCAGCAGCTTAGAGCGGGGTACGCAGTATTTT.

This chain links TRBV7-8 with TRBJ1-5; TRBD1 matches at 8 bases. The CDR3 contains 19 residues. V was clipped by 1 base and J by 3 bases; unmatched bases: 14. Germline CDR1 is SGHVS and CDR2 is FQNEAQ. The CDR3 spells CASSLGTGRGVGPNQPQHF. The CDR3 DNA is TGTGCCAGCAGCTTAGGGACAGGGCGGGGTGTAGGGCCCAATCAGCCCCAGCATTTT.

CDR3 in amino acids: CASSPGTQDNSPLHF. In DNA form, the CDR3 reads TGTGCCAGCAGCCCCGGGACACAGGATAATTCACCCCTCCACTTT. The chain combines TRBV6-5 with TRBJ1-6; weak D call: TRBD1 (6 bases). CDR3 length: 15 residues. Trimming shortened V by 6 bases and J by 5 bases, and 14 bases separated the two germline ends. Germline assignment: CDR1 MNHEY and CDR2 SVGAGI.

The chain is built from TRBV4-1 and TRBJ1-3; weak D call: TRBD1 (5 bases). The CDR3 runs to 16 residues. CDR1 is MGHRA, CDR2 YSYEKL, per germline. Trimming took off 0 bases at V and 0 bases at J, with 9 bases between the two ends. CDR3 in DNA: TGCGCCAGCAGCCAAGATCCAGGGTACTCTGGAAACACCATATATTTT. This translates into CASSQDPGYSGNTIYF.

J is TRBJ2-1 and V is TRBV7-9; D possibly corresponds to TRBD2 (6 bases). The CDR3 totals 14 residues. The V end lost 3 bases, the J end lost 14 bases, and 20 bases lay between the germline ends. Germline values: CDR1 SEHNR, CDR2 FQNEAQ (reference sequence). CDR3 sequence (DNA): TGTGCCAGCAGCTTTGGGCGGGGCCCGGGGGAAAAGTTCTTC. Residues: CASSFGRGPGEKFF.

As to this clone: A read error is likely, as this CDR3 ends without the conserved phenylalanine or tryptophan. No DNA is shown, since the ends of the CDR3 on it are uncertain; the CDR3 is the one TCRdb lists. V is TRBV4-3 and J is TRBJ2-3; TRBD2 is the table's D call, not checked against the DNA. Looked up from germline, CDR1 is LGHNA and CDR2 is YSLEER. The CDR3 sequence runs 17 residues, both termini included. CDR3: CASSPWPFSRHSFHPGS.

This clone appeared a few times. CDR3 sequence: CASSLYPAGPGAGYNEQFF. DNA of the CDR3: TGTGCCAGCAGCTTATACCCCGCGGGTCCGGGAGCGGGCTACAATGAGCAGTTCTTC. V is TRBV7-3 and J is TRBJ2-1, with D tentatively TRBD2 (6 bases). Germline CDR1 is SGHTA and CDR2 is FQGTGA. V was cut by 2 bases and J by 3 bases, with 23 bases left in between. The CDR3 runs 19 residues.

This chain connects TRBV6-5 to TRBJ1-5; a weak D match, TRBD1 (6 bases). V was trimmed by 2 bases and J by 13 bases, leaving 12 bases between them. CDR1 is MNHEY and CDR2 is SVGAGI in the germline V gene. The CDR3 has 12 amino acids. In DNA, the CDR3 is TGTGCCAGCAGTTACCCCCTGGGGGCTCAGCATTTT. Amino acids: CASSYPLGAQHF.

V gene TRBV2 combines with J gene TRBJ2-7; TRBD1 is a possible D gene (5 bases). CDR1 SNHLY and CDR2 FYNNEI come from the germline V gene. V gave up 6 bases and J gave up 7 bases, with 19 bases separating them. CDR3 length equals 14 residues. In DNA form, the CDR3 reads TGTGCCAGCAGGCCGACAGTCTCTCAATGGGAGCAGTACTTC. Protein sequence: CASRPTVSQWEQYF.

J is TRBJ2-7 and V is TRBV6-5, with 10 bases aligning to TRBD2. The CDR3 consists of 15 residues. CDR1 is MNHEY and CDR2 is SVGAGI in the germline V gene. Trimming took 0 bases from V and 4 from J; bases not matched to a gene: 3. CDR3 coding DNA: TGTGCCAGCAGTTACTCGCTAGCGGGAGATTACGAGCAGTACTTC. It is translated as CASSYSLAGDYEQYF.